The clone carrying this T cell receptor (beta chain) was found once. Antigen specificity is unknown. This entry belongs to a study of cytomegalovirus exposure and HLA in healthy donors. Study information: Inside one of the first data releases sat roughly 80 million unique TCRs taken from HLA-typed donors. Genotyping of under 500 donors showed that about 79% belonged to the Caucasian-associated ancestry cluster.

The primer mix had 60 Vbeta and 13 Jbeta primers. Original analysis: Unique TCR beta chains totaled approximately 83 million in a later count, with about 11 million of them shared. Sequencing used immunoSEQ multiplex PCR; TCRdb keeps in-frame clones, though not all of them. The V and J calls and the clone size are those of that table, but D and trimming were determined from the DNA. This sample has over 150,000 clones, with 70% to 80% found just once. Unmatched junction bases numbered 5, after V lost 4 bases and J lost 8 bases. This CDR3 region has 13 residues. In germline, CDR1 is MRHNA, CDR2 SNTAGT. Findings and caveats of the study: A few of the chains that were CMV-associated were confirmed in vitro to be specific for CMV antigens.

The chain couples TRBV6-4 to TRBJ2-1; 7 bases line up with TRBD1. The sample taken for sequencing was PBMCs. The TCR originated in a man aged 55 to 70 in good health and CMV-seronegative. The CDR3 loop reads CASSATGRYEQFF. In DNA form, the CDR3 reads TGTGCCAGCAGTGCGACAGGGCGATATGAGCAGTTCTTC.